Presented here are 17 T cell receptor beta chains from one specimen sequenced in a study of identical twins. TCRdb re-analysed the 5' RACE reads in MiXCR, keeping a single row per CDR3 protein. The sample has 300,000 to 400,000 distinct CDR3 sequences, roughly an eighth seen once; the top ten hold around 6.9%. These data were also filed under a second study, of yellow fever vaccine responses in identical twins.

Sequencing used CD8+ T cells sorted from blood. Every receptor here comes from a woman in her late teens or twenties in good health.

The rearrangement joins TRBV27 to TRBJ2-7; no reliable D call. V was shortened by 6 bases and J by 2 bases, with 17 bases between the two germline ends. CDR1 is MNHEY and CDR2 is SMNVEV in the germline V gene (reference sequence). The CDR3 is 15 amino acids. CDR3 amino acids: CASSRIPRQAYEQYV. The CDR3 region has the DNA TGTGCCAGCAGCAGGATTCCCCGACAAGCCTACGAGCAGTACGTC.

The genes are TRBV12-3 or TRBV12-4 and TRBJ2-1; 12 bases agree with TRBD2. The CDR3 contains 18 residues. V was clipped by 3 bases and J by 8 bases; unmatched bases: 14. The CDR3 coding sequence is TGTGCCAGCAGTTTCCAATCGAGGCTAGCGGGGGGGCCCCATGAGCAGTTCTTC. It specifies CASSFQSRLAGGPHEQFF.

This clonotype was recorded a few times. The chain joins TRBV7-9 to TRBJ1-3, with no clear D. Germline CDR1 reads SEHNR; CDR2 reads FQNEAQ (reference sequence). V was cut by 5 bases and J by 8 bases, with 13 bases left in between. CDR3 size: 13 residues. The CDR3 bases are TGTGCCAGCAGCCCCGACCCGCGCGACACCATATATTTT. Translated, it gives CASSPDPRDTIYF.

This clonotype was detected a few times. The chain has TRBV4-1 and TRBJ2-1, with 7 nucleotides matching TRBD1. The CDR3 is 13 amino acids. The J segment lost 12 bases and the V segment lost 0 bases, leaving 5 bases of the junction unmatched. Germline V CDR1 and CDR2: MGHRA, YSYEKL. The CDR3 DNA follows: TGCGCCAGCAGCCAAGATAAGGGGGACAGGCAGTTCTTC. Its protein is CASSQDKGDRQFF.

This clonotype was seen many times. The chain is built from TRBV5-5 and TRBJ2-7; D ambiguous. Germline values: CDR1 SGHKS, CDR2 YYEKEE (reference sequence). Trimming took off 2 bases at V and 2 bases at J, with 8 bases between the two ends. The CDR3 extends over 13 amino acids. CDR3 loop: CASSFRQAYEQYF. The CDR3, as DNA: TGTGCCAGCAGCTTCCGGCAGGCCTACGAGCAGTACTTC. Full variable domain (missing parts from reference TRBV5-5 and TRBJ2-7): DAGVTQSPTHLIKTRGQQVTLRCSPISGHKSVSWYQQVLGQGPQFIFQYYEKEERGRGNFPDRFSARQFPNYSSELNVNALLLGDSALYLCASSFRQAYEQYFGPGTRLTVT.

This clonotype showed up many times. This rearrangement joins TRBV25-1 to TRBJ2-5; 9 bases line up with TRBD2. V lost 2 bases to trimming and J lost 0 bases; unmatched junction nucleotides: 1. Germline-derived CDR1 and CDR2 are MGHDK and SYGVNS. The CDR3 runs 15 residues. The CDR3 spells CASSETSGHQETQYF. The CDR3 region has the DNA TGTGCCAGCAGTGAAACTAGCGGGCACCAAGAGACCCAGTACTTC.

There are many counts of this clonotype. The V and J genes are TRBV28 and TRBJ2-1; 13 nucleotides agree with TRBD2. This CDR3 region has 16 residues. Germline loops: CDR1 MDHEN, CDR2 SYDVKM. The trim removed 8 bases at V and 7 bases at J, leaving 11 bases unmatched. The DNA for the CDR3 is TGTGCCAGCTGGGCCTGGGGACTAGCGGGAATAAATGAGCAGTTCTTC. Translated, it gives CASWAWGLAGINEQFF.

The table lists this clonotype with many counts. The V gene is TRBV7-8, the J gene TRBJ2-1; 7 bases map to TRBD1. The CDR3 sequence is 13 residues long. Trimming at V came to 4 bases and at J to 4 bases, leaving 1 base not matched to a gene. The germline V gene encodes CDR1 SGHVS and CDR2 FQNEAQ. CDR3 sequence reads: CASSSGQYNEQFF. The DNA of the CDR3 is TGTGCCAGCAGCTCGGGACAGTACAATGAGCAGTTCTTC.

This clonotype has at least ten counts. The rearrangement links TRBV20-1 to TRBJ1-3, with no clear D. CDR3 length equals 13 residues. V was pared by 5 bases and J by 4 bases, with 12 bases between. Germline V gene data show CDR1 as DFQATT and CDR2 as SNEGSKA (reference sequence). In nucleotides, the CDR3 is TGCAGTGCTGAAGGGCCTGTCGGAAACACCATATATTTT. Amino acids: CSAEGPVGNTIYF.

The gene calls are TRBV20-1 and TRBJ2-5, with a tentative D call TRBD2 (6 bases). The CDR3 totals 12 residues. Germline CDR1 is DFQATT and CDR2 is SNEGSKA (reference sequence). V lost 3 bases and J lost 7, with 12 bases in between. CDR3 nucleotides: TGCAGTGCTAGTGCGGGAATGGGGACCCAGTACTTC. It yields the protein CSASAGMGTQYF.

This clonotype turned up a few times. The CDR3, as DNA: TGTGCCAGTAGTAAGGACAGGGAGGAGACCCAGTACTTC. It yields the protein CASSKDREETQYF. The J gene is TRBJ2-5, the V gene TRBV19; 8 bases line up with TRBD1. CDR3 length: 13 residues. V lost 4 bases, J lost 5 bases, and 3 bases stayed unmatched. The germline gives CDR1 LNHDA, CDR2 SQIVND (reference sequence).

The CDR3 loop reads CASSDGPRDTEAFF. The CDR3 DNA is TGTGCCAGCAGTGATGGACCAAGGGACACTGAAGCTTTCTTT. V usage is TRBV6-1 and J usage is TRBJ1-1, with D unresolved. The CDR3 totals 14 residues. V lost 3 bases and J 3 bases, leaving 11 bases between the germline ends. Germline V gene sequence: CDR1 MNHNS, CDR2 SASEGT.

The rearrangement links TRBV9 to TRBJ1-1, with TRBD1 identical over 8 bases. The CDR3 totals 14 residues. Trimming at V came to 3 bases and at J to 5 bases, leaving 6 bases not matched to a gene. The germline gives CDR1 SGDLS, CDR2 YYNGEE. CDR3 nucleotides: TGTGCCAGCAGCGATGGACAGGGAGAGACTGAAGCTTTCTTT. Its translation: CASSDGQGETEAFF.

This clonotype appeared a few times. This rearrangement joins TRBV4-1 to TRBJ1-1; unclear D gene. Per germline, CDR1 MGHRA and CDR2 YSYEKL. CDR3 length: 17 amino acids. V shed 0 bases and J shed 0 bases, with 14 bases lying between them. In DNA form, the CDR3 reads TGCGCCAGCAGCCAAGATCTTTGGGCCAGCGTGAACACTGAAGCTTTCTTT. As protein: CASSQDLWASVNTEAFF.

This clonotype turned up a few times. The chain joins TRBV4-1 to TRBJ2-3; possibly TRBD2 for D (5 bases). Trimming cost V 0 bases and J 0 bases, with 10 bases left between them. Germline loops: CDR1 MGHRA, CDR2 YSYEKL. This CDR3 has 16 amino acids. The CDR3 sequence: CASSQDLATSTDTQYF. The CDR3 DNA is TGCGCCAGCAGCCAAGATTTAGCGACCAGCACAGATACGCAGTATTTT.

V and J are TRBV7-2 and TRBJ1-6; TRBD1 might be the D (5 bases). The length of the CDR3 is 13 residues. V was pared by 1 base and J by 9 bases, with 7 bases between. Germline CDR1 reads SGHTA; CDR2 reads FQGNSA. The CDR3, as DNA: TGTGCCAGCAGCTTAGTTCAGGGTTCACCCCTCCACTTT. Protein: CASSLVQGSPLHF.

This clonotype was found many times. The chain recombines TRBV2 with TRBJ2-7; D uncertain. Per the germline V gene, CDR1 is SNHLY and CDR2 is FYNNEI. This CDR3 spans 15 amino acids. The germline V and J ends were trimmed by 1 base and 2 bases, with 12 bases remaining between them. DNA for the CDR3: TGTGCCAGCAGTGAAGGGCAACCGGATACCTACGAGCAGTACGTC. Translating it yields CASSEGQPDTYEQYV.